The T cell receptor (beta chain) described here comes from a study of cytomegalovirus exposure and HLA in healthy donors. Study outcomes and limitations: Researchers catalogued roughly 150 TCR beta chains as cytomegalovirus-associated. Reported results showed that the classifier diagnosed cytomegalovirus status with high specificity and sensitivity. Subsequent analysis revealed that first-cohort TCR clusters tended to co-occur in the 130 or so validation repertoires.

TCRdb's table, derived via immunoSEQ multiplex PCR, lists solely in-frame clones and lacks some. The top ten clones hold 1.5% to 2% of a sample with about 120,000 clones, 95% to 96% of them seen once. About this clone: Its target is not known.

These donors were members of the approximately 120-subject validation cohort, a group separate from the roughly 700-subject first cohort. This TCR was sampled from a young man in good health and CMV-seronegative. The sequencing sample was made of PBMCs.

The CDR3 DNA follows: TGTGCCAGCAGCCATTCCGGAGGTGGCTACACCTTC. It yields the protein CASSHSGGGYTF. V usage is TRBV7-8 and J usage is TRBJ1-2; D gene uncertain. The CDR3 totals 12 residues. From germline, CDR1 is SGHVS and CDR2 FQNEAQ. Trimming removed 5 bases at V and 7 bases at J, with 11 bases between. Full variable domain (outside the CDR3, taken from reference TRBV7-8 and TRBJ1-2): GAGVSQSPRYKVAKRGQDVALRCDPISGHVSLFWYQQALGQGPEFLTYFQNEAQLDKSGLPSDRFFAERPEGSVSTLKIQRTQQEDSAVYLCASSHSGGGYTFGSGTRLTVV.